Presented here are 3 T cell receptor beta chains from one specimen sequenced in a study of a mutant IDH1 vaccine in newly diagnosed glioma. Time point defined: baseline, week 1 (first vaccination visit). Specified treatment: pre-vaccination baseline after standard-of-care therapy. Repertoires were generated with immunoSEQ multiplex PCR, while TCRdb's copy carries only in-frame clones and drops some. The sample holds 75,000 to 100,000 clones, around 90% seen once. Sequenced here: PBMCs, sampled from a glioma patient treated with radiotherapy, temozolomide or both. The receptors here all came from a woman between 50 and 59 years old with glioma.

The genes are TRBV10-3 and TRBJ2-5; TRBD1 might be the D (6 bases). CDR1 is ENHRY, CDR2 SYGVKD, per germline. V was cut by 0 bases and J by 5 bases, with 10 bases left in between. This CDR3 is 14 amino acids long. This CDR3 is CAISESQGRETQYF. The CDR3 DNA reads as TGTGCCATCAGTGAGTCACAGGGACGGGAGACCCAGTACTTC.

This chain joins TRBV28 and TRBJ2-1; D perhaps matches TRBD1 (5 bases). Germline-derived CDR1 and CDR2 are MDHEN and SYDVKM. CDR3 size: 16 residues. V lost 7 bases and J lost 9, with 25 bases in between. CDR3 in amino acids: CASIIPAGKSFFEQFF. The CDR3 DNA reads as TGTGCCAGCATAATACCTGCAGGGAAGAGTTTTTTTGAGCAGTTCTTC.

The chain joins TRBV13 to TRBJ2-2; TRBD2 matches 9 bases. Germline CDR1 and CDR2: PRHDT and FYEKMQ (reference sequence). The junction had 2 bases not matched to a gene; V was cut back by 3 bases and J by 0 bases. The CDR3 spans 16 residues. CDR3 protein: CASSLGLAPNTGELFF. The DNA of the CDR3 is TGTGCCAGCAGCTTGGGACTAGCCCCGAACACCGGGGAGCTGTTTTTT.